The rows below give T cell receptor beta chains drawn from one sample of a study of CD4 T cells in relation to SARS-CoV-2 and coronaviruses. These receptors' antigens are unknown. Sequencing was performed with immunoSEQ multiplex PCR; in TCRdb, only in-frame clones are kept and a portion is missing. Among approximately 11,000 clones listed, roughly 70% were seen once. Sequenced input: CD4+ T cells from PBMCs, cultured in vitro. The receptors shown here come from a human donor in good health. Both conserved end residues are part of each CDR3. A D gene is named only where the DNA matches it firmly. Not all rows give a size; the values are once, few, many and, for expanded clones, a class.

j_call d_call clone_size v_call cdr3_nt cdr3_aa
TRBJ1-1 . . TRBV9 TGTGCCAGCAGCGTAACGAGCTCCGAATCATACGCTTTCTTT CASSVTSSESYAFF
TRBJ1-5 . . TRBV19 TGTGCCAGTAGAGCACAGAGCAATCAGCCCCAGCATTTT CASRAQSNQPQHF
TRBJ2-2 TRBD1 few TRBV7-9 TGTGCCAGCAGCTTAGCGAGCTACAGGGGAAGAGACACCGGGGAGCTGTTTTTT CASSLASYRGRDTGELFF
TRBJ2-1 TRBD2 few TRBV6-1 TGTGCCAGCAGTGAACCCGGGGCTAGCGGGAGTCTAGGACGTGAGCAGTTCTTC CASSEPGASGSLGREQFF
TRBJ1-1 TRBD1 . TRBV18 TGTGCCAGCTCAGCGACAGGGGGCGGGAACACTGAAGCTTTCTTT CASSATGGGNTEAFF
TRBJ1-1 . once TRBV3-1/TRBV3-2 TGTGCCAGCAGCCAACGGGGGGACACTGAAGCTTTCTTT CASSQRGDTEAFF
TRBJ1-1 . . TRBV7-8 TGTGCCAGCAGAGGGCCGTGGAAGACTGAAGCTTTCTTT CASRGPWKTEAFF
TRBJ2-3 TRBD2 . TRBV2 TGTGCCAGCAGTTCTAGCGGGCTCAGCACAGATACGCAGTATTTT CASSSSGLSTDTQYF
TRBJ1-2 . . TRBV21-1 TGTGCCAGCAGCTTGGGGAGGCCGAGCGGCTACACCTTC CASSLGRPSGYTF
TRBJ1-2 TRBD1 . TRBV10-3 TGTGCCATCAGTGAGTCTCCAAAGGGGGCAGGGTATGGCTACACCTTC CAISESPKGAGYGYTF
TRBJ1-2 TRBD1 . TRBV11-2 TGTGCCAGCAGCTTAGATGGGATTCAGGGGGGTCATGGCTACACCTTC CASSLDGIQGGHGYTF
TRBJ2-7 TRBD1 few TRBV18 TGTGCCAGCTCACCACAAGCACAGGGGTACGAGCAGTACTTC CASSPQAQGYEQYF
TRBJ2-7 TRBD2 . TRBV11-2 TGTGCCAGCAGTTTTAGTCGACCCGGGACTAGCGGGAGGGCCCTCTCCTACGAGCAGTACTTC CASSFSRPGTSGRALSYEQYF
TRBJ1-4 . . TRBV6-5 TGTGCCAGCAGAAAGCGACACGGAACTAATGAAAAACTGTTTTTT CASRKRHGTNEKLFF
TRBJ2-7 TRBD1 . TRBV7-2 TGTGCCAGCAGCTTAGGGACAGGGGTGTTCGAGCAGTACTTC CASSLGTGVFEQYF
TRBJ2-5 TRBD1 . TRBV19 TGTGCCAGTAGTGCCTTGGGACAGGGGTTGAAGACCCAGTACTTC CASSALGQGLKTQYF
TRBJ1-3 . . TRBV25-1 TGTGCCAGCAGTGGGACATCCGACGTCACCATATATTTT CASSGTSDVTIYF
TRBJ1-2 . . TRBV5-1 TGCGCCAGCGGAACTTCACCCCGGCAGGGAGATGGCTACACCTTC CASGTSPRQGDGYTF
TRBJ2-5 . . TRBV7-2 TGTGCCAGCAGCCCCCTTCCCGAAGGGACCCAGTACTTC CASSPLPEGTQYF
TRBJ2-7 . . TRBV6-5 TGTGCCAGCAGTTACCAACAGGGCGCCTACGAGCAGTACTTC CASSYQQGAYEQYF
TRBJ2-1 TRBD2 . TRBV13 TGTGCCAGCAGCCCCAGGACTAGCTGGGCTGAGCAGTTCTTC CASSPRTSWAEQFF
TRBJ2-5 . . TRBV11-2 TGTGCCAGCAGAGTTCAGCGGGCCCAAGAGACCCAGTACTTC CASRVQRAQETQYF
TRBJ1-1 . . TRBV5-1 TGCGCCAGCAGCAGCCTCCAGGGTGGGAACACTGAAGCTTTCTTT CASSSLQGGNTEAFF
TRBJ1-1 . once TRBV5-1 TGCGCCAGCAGCCGGACAGTGAACACTGAAGCTTTCTTT CASSRTVNTEAFF
TRBJ1-2 . . TRBV10-3 TGTGCCAGCGAACAGGGAAGCTATGGCTACACCTTC CASEQGSYGYTF
TRBJ2-3 . . TRBV10-3 TGTGCCATCAGTAGCGGCTTAGGGGATACGCAGTATTTT CAISSGLGDTQYF
TRBJ2-3 TRBD2 . TRBV6-1 TGTGCCAGCAGTGAACTAGCGGGGGGGCCAGATACGCAGTATTTT CASSELAGGPDTQYF
TRBJ1-1 TRBD1 few TRBV7-2 TGTGCCAGCAGCTTAGTTGAGGGGGCTCGGTACACTGAAGCTTTCTTT CASSLVEGARYTEAFF
TRBJ1-2 TRBD1 once TRBV2 TGTGCCAGCAGCGGCTTTGTGGGACAGGGGACCCCTAACTATGGCTACACCTTC CASSGFVGQGTPNYGYTF
TRBJ2-1 TRBD2 . TRBV4-3 TGCGCCAGCAGCCAGACCCCGGTTGGGAGGGCGTACAATGAGCAGTTCTTC CASSQTPVGRAYNEQFF
TRBJ2-1 . few TRBV27 TGTGCCAGCAGTTTATTTAACGAAAATGAGCAGTTCTTC CASSLFNENEQFF
TRBJ1-4 TRBD1 . TRBV23-1 TGCGCCAGCATTTGGGCAGGGGACAGGGGGCGTGAAAAACTGTTTTTT CASIWAGDRGREKLFF
TRBJ2-3 . medium-sized TRBV19 TGTGCCAGTAGTACTACAGGTACTAGCACAGATACGCAGTATTTT CASSTTGTSTDTQYF
TRBJ2-5 . . TRBV5-1 TGCGCCAGCAGCCTGATGCAGGGGCAAGAGACCCAGTACTTC CASSLMQGQETQYF
TRBJ2-1 TRBD2 . TRBV6-1 TGTGCCAGCAGTGTGGCGGGACTAGCGGGGATCTACAATGAGCAGTTCTTC CASSVAGLAGIYNEQFF
TRBJ2-3 . . TRBV6-5 TGTGCCAGCCGGGAGACAGGCACAGATACGCAGTATTTT CASRETGTDTQYF
TRBJ2-3 . . TRBV5-4 TGTGCCAGCAGCTCCAGCCCCACAGATACGCAGTATTTT CASSSSPTDTQYF
TRBJ2-1 TRBD2 . TRBV5-1 TGCGCCAGCAGCTTGGTTCTAGCGGGAACTCTCCATGAGCAGTTCTTC CASSLVLAGTLHEQFF
TRBJ2-3 TRBD2 . TRBV2 TGTGCCAGCAGTCGAACTAGGACTAGCGGGGGCACAGATACGCAGTATTTT CASSRTRTSGGTDTQYF
TRBJ1-5 TRBD1 . TRBV5-1 TGCGCCAGCAGCCCACAGGGGGATAATCAGCCCCAGCATTTT CASSPQGDNQPQHF
TRBJ2-1 TRBD2 . TRBV18 TGTGCCAGCTCACCACCAGGACTAGCGGGAGGGGATGAGCAGTTCTTC CASSPPGLAGGDEQFF
TRBJ2-3 TRBD1 . TRBV5-4 TGTGCCAGCAGCTTGCAGGGGACAGGGCCAGATACGCAGTATTTT CASSLQGTGPDTQYF
TRBJ1-2 TRBD1 . TRBV7-9 TGTGCCAGCAGCCTTGGGACAGGATATTATGGCTACACCTTC CASSLGTGYYGYTF
TRBJ2-7 TRBD2 . TRBV29-1 TGCAGCGTTCGGGTAGCGGGAGTGGGCGAGCAGTACTTC CSVRVAGVGEQYF
TRBJ2-7 . . TRBV7-2 TGTGCCTCGCAGGTCGGACCCCCTGGTGAGCAGTACTTC CASQVGPPGEQYF
TRBJ1-3 . once TRBV6-6 TGTGCCAGCGGCGGGTCTGGAAACACCATATATTTT CASGGSGNTIYF
TRBJ1-6 . few TRBV10-3 TGTGCCATCAGTGAAATGGGGACTGAAAATTCACCCCTCCACTTT CAISEMGTENSPLHF
TRBJ1-1 . . TRBV5-6 TGTGCCAGCAGCCCGGGACTCTCGAAGGTGATGAACACTGAAGCTTTCTTT CASSPGLSKVMNTEAFF
TRBJ1-1 . . TRBV6-2/TRBV6-3 TGTGCCAGCAGTCCCGCTCTGGGACGGTCGAACACTGAAGCTTTCTTT CASSPALGRSNTEAFF
TRBJ1-1 . few TRBV5-1 TGCGCCAGCAGCTTGGCCTGGGGCGTAGGGAACACTGAAGCTTTCTTT CASSLAWGVGNTEAFF
TRBJ2-5 . . TRBV2 TGTGCCAGCATCCGGGGCCTACAAGAGACCCAGTACTTC CASIRGLQETQYF
TRBJ2-7 . . TRBV9 TGTGCCAGCAGCGTAGATCCGGGGGCGGCCAACGAGCAGTACTTC CASSVDPGAANEQYF
TRBJ2-5 . . TRBV14 TGTGCCAGCAGCCACCTTCTTACGGGGGCGGAGACCCAGTACTTC CASSHLLTGAETQYF
TRBJ1-1 . . TRBV9 TGTGCCAGCAGCGTTCTACAAGGCGACACTGAAGCTTTCTTT CASSVLQGDTEAFF
TRBJ2-3 TRBD2 . TRBV7-2 TGTGCCAGCAGCCTTCTAGCGGGAGATAAGTATTTT CASSLLAGDKYF
TRBJ2-3 TRBD1 . TRBV25-1 TGTGCCAGCCACGGGACAGGGGGTGTAGATACGCAGTATTTT CASHGTGGVDTQYF
TRBJ2-1 TRBD1 . TRBV19 TGTGCCAGTTCCGGGACAGGGGGTAATGAGCAGTTCTTC CASSGTGGNEQFF
TRBJ2-1 . few TRBV4-2 TGTGCCAGCAGCCAATCCCGGGCTGGTGAGCAGTTCTTC CASSQSRAGEQFF